This T cell receptor beta chain was retrieved from a study of OX40 agonist ivuxolimab in advanced cancers. Libraries were prepared by immunoSEQ multiplex PCR; TCRdb keeps only in-frame clonotypes and omits some of them. The data hold some 30,000 clones, with around 86% observed a single time. CDR3 size: 16 residues. V was pared by 3 bases and J by 6 bases, with 20 bases between. Per germline, CDR1 MNHEY and CDR2 SMNVEV (reference sequence). Patients with autoimmune history or systemic immunosuppression were excluded. The clonotype comes from an adult with an advanced solid tumor such as melanoma, head and neck, liver or kidney cancer. The chain is built from TRBV27 and TRBJ1-2; unclear D gene. The source material was CD4+ or CD8+ T cells sorted from blood, sampled in a trial of the OX40 agonist ivuxolimab. CDR3 DNA sequence: TGTGCCAGCAGTTTGCTAAGGACGGACGGACCGGATGGCTACACCTTC. Translating it yields CASSLLRTDGPDGYTF.